This T cell receptor (beta chain) was retrieved from a study of blood T cell repertoires in COVID-19. The CDR3 runs 13 residues. From germline, CDR1 is MGHDK and CDR2 SYGVNS. Trimming removed 7 bases from V and 2 bases from J; junction bases left unmatched: 4. Assay: immunoSEQ multiplex PCR; the TCRdb copy retains only in-frame clones and omits some. Of tens of thousands of clones in the sample, more than 70% are singletons; the top ten hold over 3.5%. This receptor was identified in an elderly man with active COVID-19. The chain is built from TRBV25-1 and TRBJ2-7; TRBD1 matches 8 bases. The sample comprised peripheral blood. This CDR3 reads CASTNRGTYEQYF. In DNA, the CDR3 is TGTGCCAGCACAAACAGGGGGACCTACGAGCAGTACTTC.